This note documents a single TCR beta chain sequence. The antigen remains unidentified. This record comes from a study of T cells in localized non-small cell lung cancer. This table comes from immunoSEQ multiplex PCR, and its TCRdb copy is limited to in-frame clones, with some not included. The repertoire holds about 11,000 clones, with 82% as singletons. Findings and caveats of the study: Because only a single region of the tumor was sequenced, heterogeneity remains possible. The appearance of a median 57 of the top 100 tumor clones was seen in adjacent lung. Longer overall survival associated with higher blood T cell density; shorter survival with higher adjacent-lung clonality.

The TCR was taken from a female donor at least 60 years old with stage II lung adenocarcinoma. Sample: peripheral blood mononuclear cells, taken before any cancer treatment.

The CDR3 sequence is CAWKTGTGGADTQYF. The CDR3 DNA reads as TGTGCCTGGAAAACCGGGACAGGGGGCGCAGATACGCAGTATTTT. This chain joins TRBV30 and TRBJ2-3; 12 nucleotides match TRBD1. Germline CDR1 is GTSNPN and CDR2 is SVGIG (reference sequence). J lost 4 bases, V lost 4 bases, and 6 bases had no gene match. This CDR3 spans 15 amino acids.